Presented here are 23 T cell receptor beta chains from one specimen sequenced in a study of shared clonotypes between healthy human individuals (dated by TCRdb to the early 2020s). Libraries were made using the immunoSEQ multiplex PCR assay. Here the immuneACCESS table is served through TCRdb, limited to in-frame sequences with V and J called. Missing clones are a known gap in these copies; in checked studies unresolved V genes cover under half, and the rest lacks a known reason. This sample gives about 680,000 clones in total; about 90% of them show up just once. The ten largest clones take up 24% of the sample. For the CD8 naive samples, CD45RO-negative cells were positively selected for CCR7, yielding a CD45RA+CCR7+ population from which TemRA cells were excluded. What was sequenced was naive CD8+ T cells sorted from blood. The cell subset or site label for this specimen denotes: CD45RA+CCR7+. These receptor sequences come from a man aged 25-45 years in good health.

The V call is TRBV27, the J call TRBJ1-2; D is undetermined. This CDR3 is built from 13 residues. Germline loops: CDR1 MNHEY, CDR2 SMNVEV (reference sequence). Between the trimmed V and J ends, which lost 4 bases and 1 base, there was a span of 7 bases. CDR3 residues: CASSSADNYGYTF. CDR3 in DNA: TGTGCCAGCAGTTCTGCAGATAACTATGGCTACACCTTC.

This chain connects TRBV2 to TRBJ2-3; tentative D call: TRBD2 (6 bases). Trimming took off 6 bases at V and 2 bases at J, with 12 bases between the two ends. The germline V gene has CDR1 SNHLY and CDR2 FYNNEI. The CDR3 runs to 14 residues. The CDR3 loop reads CASRTRDFTDTQYF. As DNA, the CDR3 is TGTGCCAGCAGGACCAGGGACTTCACAGATACGCAGTATTTT.

Worth noting for this clone: Other DNA variants within this sample encode the same CDR3. The chain employs TRBV9 and TRBJ2-1; 9 nucleotides match TRBD2. Germline CDR1 SGDLS, CDR2 YYNGEE. With V trimmed by 5 bases and J by 0 bases, 3 bases remained unmatched. This CDR3 has 15 residues. CDR3 loop: CASSDSGSSYNEQFF. The CDR3 nucleotides read TGTGCCAGCAGTGATAGCGGGAGCTCCTACAATGAGCAGTTCTTC.

J is TRBJ1-2 and V is TRBV19; D not resolved. The germline V and J ends were trimmed by 5 bases and 2 bases, with 9 bases remaining between them. The CDR3 has 13 amino acids. Germline V lookup: CDR1 LNHDA, CDR2 SQIVND (reference sequence). The CDR3: CASSPRLNYGYTF. In DNA form, the CDR3 reads TGTGCCAGTAGTCCTCGCCTGAACTATGGCTACACCTTC.

J is TRBJ1-1 and V is TRBV6-1, with no clear D. The CDR3 length is 13 residues. The germline gives CDR1 MNHNS, CDR2 SASEGT. V was clipped by 7 bases and J by 0 bases, with 9 bases between them. The CDR3 DNA follows: TGTGCCAGCAAAGACACCTTGAACACTGAAGCTTTCTTT. Protein product: CASKDTLNTEAFF.

The V gene is TRBV11-2, the J gene TRBJ2-7, with D unresolved. The ends were cut back, 5 bases at V and 4 bases at J, with 15 bases in the middle. The germline gives CDR1 SGHAT, CDR2 FQNNGV. The CDR3 contains 14 residues. The CDR3 sequence: CASSPRQEHYEQYF. CDR3 bases: TGTGCCAGCAGCCCGCGGCAGGAGCATTACGAGCAGTACTTC.

With regard to this clone: A read error may produce the germline difference seen at one junction end. The chain uses TRBV28 and TRBJ2-1; D might be TRBD2 (5 bases). Germline V lookup: CDR1 MDHEN, CDR2 SYDVKM. This CDR3 is built from 13 residues. The CDR3 DNA is TGTGCCAACAGTTTCCGGGGTTACAATGAGCAGTTCTTC. Residues: CANSFRGYNEQFF.

This clone was found once. This chain uses TRBV10-3 with TRBJ2-2, with 10 nucleotides matching TRBD2. With 1 base clipped from V and 6 bases from J, the junction kept 8 bases outside the gene matches. Looked up from germline, CDR1 is ENHRY and CDR2 is SYGVKD. The CDR3 has 17 amino acids. CDR3 residues: CAISEFLAGDGPGELFF. CDR3 DNA sequence: TGTGCCATCAGTGAGTTTCTAGCGGGAGACGGTCCCGGGGAGCTGTTTTTT.

The chain links TRBV13 to TRBJ1-5; D gene ambiguous. Trimming shortened V by 0 bases and J by 3 bases, and 12 bases separated the two germline ends. This CDR3 has 16 residues. The germline V gene has CDR1 PRHDT and CDR2 FYEKMQ (reference sequence). CDR3 region: CASSLGSVRPNQPQHF. CDR3 bases: TGTGCCAGCAGCTTAGGTTCGGTTAGGCCCAATCAGCCCCAGCATTTT.

CDR3 bases: TGCAGCGTTGAAGATCGGGGGGAGTCCTACGAGCAGTACTTC. Residues: CSVEDRGESYEQYF. V gene TRBV29-1 combines with J gene TRBJ2-7, with 7 positions matching TRBD2. The CDR3 runs to 14 residues. Per the germline V gene, CDR1 is SQVTM and CDR2 is ANQGSEA. Trimming removed 0 bases from V and 1 base from J; junction bases left unmatched: 3.

The sample holds a few counts of this clone. This rearrangement joins TRBV2 to TRBJ1-2, with a tentative D call TRBD1 (6 bases). V lost 6 bases to trimming and J lost 0 bases, with 8 bases between them. The CDR3 extends over 13 amino acids. CDR1 and CDR2 from the germline V gene are SNHLY and FYNNEI. The chain's CDR3 is CASRGGPNYGYTF. As DNA, the CDR3 is TGTGCCAGCAGAGGGGGACCTAACTATGGCTACACCTTC.

Here the CDR3 reads CASSLPGSGTHSGLSYEQYF. The CDR3 nucleotides are TGTGCCAGCAGCTTACCCGGCTCCGGGACGCACAGCGGTCTATCCTACGAGCAGTACTTC. V and J are TRBV7-8 and TRBJ2-7; D possibly matches TRBD1 or TRBD2 (5 bases each). V was pared by 2 bases and J by 1 base, with 27 bases between. Germline CDR1 and CDR2: SGHVS and FQNEAQ. The length of the CDR3 is 20 residues.

The CDR3 region is CASSLGGTLDTEAFF. CDR3 DNA sequence: TGTGCCAGCAGTCTCGGGGGAACGCTTGACACTGAAGCTTTCTTT. The rearrangement uses TRBV28 and TRBJ1-1, with D possibly being TRBD1 (5 bases). This CDR3 is built from 15 residues. Germline loops: CDR1 MDHEN, CDR2 SYDVKM. V was clipped by 5 bases and J by 3 bases, with 16 bases between them.

The chain uses TRBV4-2 and TRBJ1-1; 10 nucleotides line up with TRBD1. Germline CDR1 and CDR2: LGHNA and YNFKEQ. V lost 0 bases and J lost 3; bases outside the gene matches: 4. CDR3 length equals 16 residues. CDR3 amino acids: CASSQDGGTGDTEAFF. The CDR3 DNA is TGTGCCAGCAGCCAAGATGGGGGGACAGGGGACACTGAAGCTTTCTTT.

The V and J genes are TRBV25-1 and TRBJ2-1; a possible D gene is TRBD2 (5 bases). The germline V gene has CDR1 MGHDK and CDR2 SYGVNS. The CDR3 extends over 17 amino acids. Trimming removed 4 bases at V and 0 bases at J, with 16 bases between. The CDR3 loop is CASSGEERAVSYNEQFF. CDR3 bases: TGTGCCAGCAGTGGGGAAGAGAGAGCGGTCTCCTACAATGAGCAGTTCTTC.

CDR3 protein: CASSYGTDNQPQHF. DNA of the CDR3: TGTGCCAGCAGCTACGGGACAGATAATCAGCCCCAGCATTTT. The chain joins TRBV7-9 to TRBJ1-5, with 7 bases aligning to TRBD1. The CDR3 has 14 amino acids. V lost 4 bases and J lost 4; bases outside the gene matches: 4. In germline, CDR1 is SEHNR, CDR2 FQNEAQ (reference sequence).

This rearrangement joins TRBV29-1 to TRBJ2-1; D is tentatively TRBD1 or TRBD2 (5 bases each). This CDR3 has 16 residues. Trimming pared 0 bases from V and 4 bases from J, leaving 16 bases between. In germline, CDR1 is SQVTM, CDR2 ANQGSEA. CDR3: CSVEEMGTASYNEQFF. For the CDR3, the DNA is TGCAGCGTTGAAGAGATGGGGACGGCCTCTTACAATGAGCAGTTCTTC.

The chain combines TRBV7-9 with TRBJ1-2; D remains unclear. CDR3 size: 13 residues. Trimming pared 2 bases from V and 0 bases from J, leaving 4 bases between. Germline-derived CDR1 and CDR2 are SEHNR and FQNEAQ (reference sequence). The CDR3 DNA reads TGTGCCAGCAGCTTAAACGCTAACTATGGCTACACCTTC. Its protein product is CASSLNANYGYTF.

CDR3 loop: CASNEGSSEQYF. The CDR3 DNA follows: TGTGCCAGCAACGAGGGTAGCTCCGAGCAGTACTTC. V usage is TRBV28 and J usage is TRBJ2-7, with D perhaps matching TRBD2 (5 bases). The CDR3 runs to 12 residues. Germline assignment: CDR1 MDHEN and CDR2 SYDVKM. V was cut by 7 bases and J by 6 bases, with 13 bases left in between.

In this sample, this clone turned up a few times. The V and J genes are TRBV10-3 and TRBJ1-2; D is unresolved. CDR3 size: 15 residues. CDR1 and CDR2 from the germline V gene are ENHRY and SYGVKD. V lost 2 bases, J lost 6 bases, and 16 bases lay in between. The CDR3 nucleotides read TGTGCCATCAGTGAGAATAATGGACGGGCGGATGGCTACACCTTC. It translates to CAISENNGRADGYTF.

CDR3 residues: CASRSSEQFYEQYF. CDR3 DNA: TGCGCCAGCAGGTCCAGCGAGCAATTCTACGAGCAGTACTTC. This chain uses TRBV10-2 with TRBJ2-7, with D uncertain. V lost 6 bases and J lost 3, with 15 bases in between. Looked up from germline, CDR1 is WSHSY and CDR2 is SAAADI. The CDR3 totals 14 residues.

The V call is TRBV9, the J call TRBJ1-2, with 7 positions matching TRBD1. Trimming removed 4 bases from V and 7 bases from J; junction bases left unmatched: 4. The CDR3 covers 12 residues. CDR1 is SGDLS, CDR2 YYNGEE, per germline. The CDR3 loop reads CASSTGVGGYTF. CDR3 sequence (DNA): TGTGCCAGCAGCACAGGGGTGGGTGGCTACACCTTC. Full variable domain (missing parts from reference TRBV9 and TRBJ1-2): DSGVTQTPKHLITATGQRVTLRCSPRSGDLSVYWYQQSLDQGLQFLIQYYNGEERAKGNILERFSAQQFPDLHSELNLSSLELGDSALYFCASSTGVGGYTFGSGTRLTVV.

This sequence joins TRBV2 and TRBJ2-1, with D maybe TRBD1 (5 bases). The CDR3 covers 12 residues. CDR1 and CDR2 from the germline V gene are SNHLY and FYNNEI. The ends were cut back, 8 bases at V and 3 bases at J, with 8 bases in the middle. The chain's CDR3 is CASQGIYNEQFF. CDR3 DNA sequence: TGTGCCAGCCAGGGCATCTACAATGAGCAGTTCTTC. Drawing the rest from reference TRBV2 and TRBJ2-1, the complete variable domain is EPEVTQTPSHQVTQMGQEVILRCVPISNHLYFYWYRQILGQKVEFLVSFYNNEISEKSEIFDDQFSVERPDGSNFTLKIRSTKLEDSAMYFCASQGIYNEQFFGPGTRLTVL.